The present entry profiles one T cell receptor (beta chain) with its context. Its antigen is unknown. For CDR3 and TCR beta VDJ profiling, genomic DNA was the template used. TCRdb analysed the reads with MiXCR anew, one entry per CDR3 protein. In the table there are fewer than 85,000 distinct CDR3 sequences, roughly 70% of which are singletons. For sequencing, patients were chosen who had shown expansion of CD8+CD57+ cells by flow cytometry. Prior therapy had not been administered to any patient at the time of blood sampling. The sample comes from a study of CD8+CD57+ T cells in acquired aplastic anemia. With 1 base removed from V and 4 bases from J, the gap between germline ends came to 7 bases. CDR3 length: 13 amino acids. Germline V CDR1 and CDR2: SGHVS, FQNEAQ. Findings and caveats of the study: No significant patient-versus-control difference appeared in CD8+ Simpson's diversity. Both patients and controls carried the same twenty-nine CD8+ CDR3 sequences.

The J gene is TRBJ1-1, the V gene TRBV7-8; D is ambiguous. The receptor comes from a human donor with aplastic anemia. Sequencing was done on a sample of sorted CD4+, CD8+, or CD8+CD57+ T cells (not recorded which) from PBMCs. The CDR3 nucleotides are TGTGCCAGCAGCTTAGTTCGGGGCACTGAAGCTTTCTTT. This translates into CASSLVRGTEAFF.